Described below is a single TCR beta chain sequence and its context. TCRdb's table, derived via immunoSEQ multiplex PCR, lists solely in-frame clones and lacks some. The table lists around 100,000 clones, about nine tenths of them singletons. These data are taken from a study of blood T cell repertoires in COVID-19. Study background: The United States, Italy and Spain supplied acute and convalescent COVID-19 samples.

Germline CDR1 is SGHNT and CDR2 is YYREEE (reference sequence). The CDR3 spans 14 residues. The germline V and J ends were trimmed by 4 bases and 7 bases, with 18 bases remaining between them. The sample comprised peripheral blood. This clonotype was sampled from a man between 40 and 49 years old with acute or convalescent COVID-19. The chain uses TRBV5-4 and TRBJ2-7, with a possible D match to TRBD2 (5 bases). The CDR3 DNA reads TGTGCCAGCAGCACCCGCGACTCGACGGGAGAGCAGTACTTC. As protein: CASSTRDSTGEQYF.